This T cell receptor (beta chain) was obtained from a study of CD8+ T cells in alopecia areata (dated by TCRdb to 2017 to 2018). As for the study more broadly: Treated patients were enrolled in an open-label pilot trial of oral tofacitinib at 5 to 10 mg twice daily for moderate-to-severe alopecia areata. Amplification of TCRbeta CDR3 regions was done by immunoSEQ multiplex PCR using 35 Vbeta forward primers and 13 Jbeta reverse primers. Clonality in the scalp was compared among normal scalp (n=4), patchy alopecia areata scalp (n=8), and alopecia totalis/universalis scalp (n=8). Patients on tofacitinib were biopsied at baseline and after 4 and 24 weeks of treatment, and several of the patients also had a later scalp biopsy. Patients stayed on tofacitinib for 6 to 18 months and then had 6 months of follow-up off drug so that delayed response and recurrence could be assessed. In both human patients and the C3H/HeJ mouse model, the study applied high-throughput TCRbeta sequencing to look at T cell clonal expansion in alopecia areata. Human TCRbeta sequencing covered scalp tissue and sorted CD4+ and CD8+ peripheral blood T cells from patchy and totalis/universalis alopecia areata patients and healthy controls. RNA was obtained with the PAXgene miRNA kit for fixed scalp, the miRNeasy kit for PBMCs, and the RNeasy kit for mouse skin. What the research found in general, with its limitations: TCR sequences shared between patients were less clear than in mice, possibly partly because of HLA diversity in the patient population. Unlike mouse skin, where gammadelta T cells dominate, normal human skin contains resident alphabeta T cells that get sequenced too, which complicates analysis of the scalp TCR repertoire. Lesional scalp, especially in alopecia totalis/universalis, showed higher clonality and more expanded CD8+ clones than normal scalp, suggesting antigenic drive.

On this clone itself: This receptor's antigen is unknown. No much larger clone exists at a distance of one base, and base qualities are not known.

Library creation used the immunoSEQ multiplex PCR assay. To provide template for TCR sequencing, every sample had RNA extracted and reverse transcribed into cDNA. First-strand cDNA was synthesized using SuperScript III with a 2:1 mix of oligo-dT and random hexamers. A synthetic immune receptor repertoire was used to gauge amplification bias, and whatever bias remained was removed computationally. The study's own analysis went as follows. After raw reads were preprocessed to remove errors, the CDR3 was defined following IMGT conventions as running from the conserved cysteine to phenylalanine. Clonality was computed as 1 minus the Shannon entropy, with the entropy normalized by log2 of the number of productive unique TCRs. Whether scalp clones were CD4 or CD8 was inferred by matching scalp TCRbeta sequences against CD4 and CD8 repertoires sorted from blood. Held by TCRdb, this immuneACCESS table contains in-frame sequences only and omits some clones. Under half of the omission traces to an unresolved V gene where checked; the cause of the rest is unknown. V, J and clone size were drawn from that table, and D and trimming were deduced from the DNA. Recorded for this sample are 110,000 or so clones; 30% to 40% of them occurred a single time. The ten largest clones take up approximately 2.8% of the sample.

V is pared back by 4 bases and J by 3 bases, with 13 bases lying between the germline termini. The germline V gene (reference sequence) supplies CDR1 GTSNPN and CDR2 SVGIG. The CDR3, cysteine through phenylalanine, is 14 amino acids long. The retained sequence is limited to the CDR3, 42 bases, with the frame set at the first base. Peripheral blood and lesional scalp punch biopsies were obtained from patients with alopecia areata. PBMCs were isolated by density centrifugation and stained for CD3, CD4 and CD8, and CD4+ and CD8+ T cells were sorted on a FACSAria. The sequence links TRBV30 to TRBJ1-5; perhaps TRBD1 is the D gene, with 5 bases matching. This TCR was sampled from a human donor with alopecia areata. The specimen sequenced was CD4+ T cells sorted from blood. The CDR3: CAWTRGRLNQPQHF. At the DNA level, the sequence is TGTGCCTGGACCCGGGGCAGACTCAATCAGCCCCAGCATTTT.